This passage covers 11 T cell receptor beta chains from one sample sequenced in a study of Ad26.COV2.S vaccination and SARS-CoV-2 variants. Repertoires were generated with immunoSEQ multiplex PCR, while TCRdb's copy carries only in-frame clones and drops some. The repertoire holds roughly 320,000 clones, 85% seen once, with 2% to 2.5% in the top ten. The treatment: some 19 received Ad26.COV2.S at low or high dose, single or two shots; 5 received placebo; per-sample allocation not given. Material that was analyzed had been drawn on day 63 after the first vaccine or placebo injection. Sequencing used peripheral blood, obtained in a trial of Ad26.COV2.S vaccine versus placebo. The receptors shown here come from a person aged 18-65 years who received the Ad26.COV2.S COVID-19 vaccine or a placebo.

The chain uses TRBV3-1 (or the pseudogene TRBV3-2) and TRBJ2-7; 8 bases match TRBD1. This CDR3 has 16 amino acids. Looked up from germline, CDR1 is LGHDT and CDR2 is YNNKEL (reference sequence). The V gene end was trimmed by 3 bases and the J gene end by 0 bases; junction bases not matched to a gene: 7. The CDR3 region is CASSQGQDVDSYEQYF. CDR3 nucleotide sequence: TGTGCCAGCAGCCAGGGACAGGACGTAGACTCCTACGAGCAGTACTTC.

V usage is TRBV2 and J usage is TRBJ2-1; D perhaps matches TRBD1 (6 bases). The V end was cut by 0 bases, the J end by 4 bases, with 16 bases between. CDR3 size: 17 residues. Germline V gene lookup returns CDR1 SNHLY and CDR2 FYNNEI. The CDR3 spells CASSEAMGAGSYNEQFF. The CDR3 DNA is TGTGCCAGCAGTGAAGCGATGGGGGCAGGGTCTTACAATGAGCAGTTCTTC.

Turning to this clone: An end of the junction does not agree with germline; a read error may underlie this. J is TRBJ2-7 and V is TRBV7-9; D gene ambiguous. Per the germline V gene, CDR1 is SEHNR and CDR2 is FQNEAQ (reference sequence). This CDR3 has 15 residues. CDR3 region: CASSQTRTISDEQYF. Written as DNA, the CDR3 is TGTGCCAGCAGCCAAACCCGGACGATCTCCGACGAGCAGTACTTC.

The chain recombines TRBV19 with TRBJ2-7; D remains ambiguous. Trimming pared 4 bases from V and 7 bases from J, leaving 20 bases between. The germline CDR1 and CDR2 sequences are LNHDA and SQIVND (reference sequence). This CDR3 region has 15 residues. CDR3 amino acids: CASSTQYGRNEEQYF. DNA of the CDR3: TGTGCCAGTAGTACACAATACGGACGGAACGAGGAGCAGTACTTC. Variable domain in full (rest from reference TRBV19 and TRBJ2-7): DGGITQSPKYLFRKEGQNVTLSCEQNLNHDAMYWYRQDPGQGLRLIYYSQIVNDFQKGDIAEGYSVSREKKESFPLTVTSAQKNPTAFYLCASSTQYGRNEEQYFGPGTRLTVT.

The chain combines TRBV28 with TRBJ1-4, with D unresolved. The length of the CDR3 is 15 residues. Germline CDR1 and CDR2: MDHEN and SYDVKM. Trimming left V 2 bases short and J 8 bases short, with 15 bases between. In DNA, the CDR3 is TGTGCCAGCAGTTTAAATCTGGGAGGGAGCGAAAAACTGTTTTTT. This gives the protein CASSLNLGGSEKLFF.

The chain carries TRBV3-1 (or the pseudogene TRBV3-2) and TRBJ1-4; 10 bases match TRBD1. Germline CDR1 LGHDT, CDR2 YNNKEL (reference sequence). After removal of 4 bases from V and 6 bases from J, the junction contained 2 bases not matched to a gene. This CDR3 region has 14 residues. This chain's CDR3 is CASSRTGGHEKLFF. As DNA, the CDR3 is TGTGCCAGCAGCCGGACAGGGGGGCATGAAAAACTGTTTTTT.

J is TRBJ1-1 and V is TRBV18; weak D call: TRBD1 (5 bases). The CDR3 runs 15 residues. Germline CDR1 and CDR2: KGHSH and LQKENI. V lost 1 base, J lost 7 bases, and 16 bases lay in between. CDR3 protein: CASSPLLGQVNEAFF. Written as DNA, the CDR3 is TGTGCCAGCTCACCACTCCTAGGACAAGTCAATGAAGCTTTCTTT.

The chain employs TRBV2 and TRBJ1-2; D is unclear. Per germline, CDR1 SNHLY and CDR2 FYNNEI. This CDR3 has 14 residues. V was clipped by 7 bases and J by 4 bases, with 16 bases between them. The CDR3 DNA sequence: TGTGCCAGCATCCGAGGCGCAGCTCTCTATGGCTACACCTTC. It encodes CASIRGAALYGYTF.

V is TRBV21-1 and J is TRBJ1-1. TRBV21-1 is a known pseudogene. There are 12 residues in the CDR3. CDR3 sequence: CASSNRGCEAFF. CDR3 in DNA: TGTGCCAGCAGTAATCGAGGTTGTGAAGCTTTCTTT.

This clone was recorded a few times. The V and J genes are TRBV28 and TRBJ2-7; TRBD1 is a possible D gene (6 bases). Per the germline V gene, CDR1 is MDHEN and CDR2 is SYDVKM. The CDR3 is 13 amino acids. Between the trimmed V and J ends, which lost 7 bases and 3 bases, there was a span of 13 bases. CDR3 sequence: CASTADSDYEQYF. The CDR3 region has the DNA TGTGCCAGCACAGCGGACAGCGACTACGAGCAGTACTTC.

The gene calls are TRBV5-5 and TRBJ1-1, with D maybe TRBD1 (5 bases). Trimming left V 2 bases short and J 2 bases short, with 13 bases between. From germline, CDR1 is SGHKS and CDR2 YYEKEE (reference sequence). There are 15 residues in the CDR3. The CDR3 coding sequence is TGTGCCAGCAGCTTTGTAAGGGGTGTCAACACTGAAGCTTTCTTT. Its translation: CASSFVRGVNTEAFF.